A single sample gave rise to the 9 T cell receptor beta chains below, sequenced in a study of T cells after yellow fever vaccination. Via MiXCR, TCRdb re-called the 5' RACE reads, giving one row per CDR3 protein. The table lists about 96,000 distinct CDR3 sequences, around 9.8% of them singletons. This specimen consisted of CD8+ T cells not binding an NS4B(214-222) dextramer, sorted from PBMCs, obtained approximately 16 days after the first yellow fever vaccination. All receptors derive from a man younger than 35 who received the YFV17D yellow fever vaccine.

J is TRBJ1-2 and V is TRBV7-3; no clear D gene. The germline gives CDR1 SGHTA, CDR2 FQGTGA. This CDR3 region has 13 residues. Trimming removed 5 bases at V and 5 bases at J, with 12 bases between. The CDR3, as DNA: TGTGCCAGCAGCATACGGGGTGGATATGGCTACACCTTC. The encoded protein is CASSIRGGYGYTF.

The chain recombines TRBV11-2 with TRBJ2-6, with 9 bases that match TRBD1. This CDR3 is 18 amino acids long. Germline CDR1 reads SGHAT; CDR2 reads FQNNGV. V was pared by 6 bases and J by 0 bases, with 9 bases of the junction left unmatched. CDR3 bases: TGTGCCAGCAGATACCCGGGACAGGGCCTCTCTGGGGCCAACGTCCTGACTTTC. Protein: CASRYPGQGLSGANVLTF.

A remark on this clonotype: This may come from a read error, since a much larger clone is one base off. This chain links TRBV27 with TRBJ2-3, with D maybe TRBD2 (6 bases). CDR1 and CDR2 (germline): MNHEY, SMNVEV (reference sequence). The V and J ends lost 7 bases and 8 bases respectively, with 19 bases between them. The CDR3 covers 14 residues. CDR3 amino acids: CASKEGHGRVTQYF. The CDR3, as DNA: TGTGCCAGCAAGGAGGGGCATGGCAGAGTTACGCAGTATTTT.

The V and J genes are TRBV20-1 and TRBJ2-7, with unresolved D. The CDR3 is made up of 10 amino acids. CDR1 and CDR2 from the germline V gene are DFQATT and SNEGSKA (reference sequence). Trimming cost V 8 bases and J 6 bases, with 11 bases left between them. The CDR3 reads CSNSSFEQYF. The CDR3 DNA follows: TGCAGTAATTCAAGCTTCGAGCAGTACTTC.

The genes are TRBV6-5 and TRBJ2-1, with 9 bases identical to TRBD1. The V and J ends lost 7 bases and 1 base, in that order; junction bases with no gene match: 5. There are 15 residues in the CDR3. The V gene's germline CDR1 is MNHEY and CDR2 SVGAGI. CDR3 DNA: TGTGCCAGCATTAAACAGGGGGCGTCCTACAATGAGCAGTTCTTC. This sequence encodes CASIKQGASYNEQFF.

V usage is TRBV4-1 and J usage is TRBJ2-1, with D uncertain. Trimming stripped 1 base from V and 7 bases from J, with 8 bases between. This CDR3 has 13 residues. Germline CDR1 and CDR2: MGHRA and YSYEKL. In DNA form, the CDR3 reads TGCGCCAGCAGCCAAGGCAGCGTGAATGAGCAGTTCTTC. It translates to CASSQGSVNEQFF.

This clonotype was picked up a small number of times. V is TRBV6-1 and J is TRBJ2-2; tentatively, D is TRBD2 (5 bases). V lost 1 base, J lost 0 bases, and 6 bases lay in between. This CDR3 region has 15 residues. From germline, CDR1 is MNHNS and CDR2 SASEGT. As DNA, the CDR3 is TGTGCCAGCAGTGAAGAACTAGCGAACACCGGGGAGCTGTTTTTT. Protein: CASSEELANTGELFF.

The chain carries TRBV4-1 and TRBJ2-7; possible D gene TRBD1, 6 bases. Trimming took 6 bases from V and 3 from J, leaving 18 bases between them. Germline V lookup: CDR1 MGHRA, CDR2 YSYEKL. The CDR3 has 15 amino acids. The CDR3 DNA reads TGCGCCAGCAGTGATCGACCGGGACACCTCTACGAGCAGTACTTC. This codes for CASSDRPGHLYEQYF.

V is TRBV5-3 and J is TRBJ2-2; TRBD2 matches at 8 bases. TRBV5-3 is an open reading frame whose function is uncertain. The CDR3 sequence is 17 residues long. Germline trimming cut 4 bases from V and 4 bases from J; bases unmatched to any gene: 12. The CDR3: CARSRAGTRGITGELFF. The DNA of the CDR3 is TGTGCCAGAAGCCGGGCCGGGACTAGGGGTATCACCGGGGAGCTGTTTTTT.